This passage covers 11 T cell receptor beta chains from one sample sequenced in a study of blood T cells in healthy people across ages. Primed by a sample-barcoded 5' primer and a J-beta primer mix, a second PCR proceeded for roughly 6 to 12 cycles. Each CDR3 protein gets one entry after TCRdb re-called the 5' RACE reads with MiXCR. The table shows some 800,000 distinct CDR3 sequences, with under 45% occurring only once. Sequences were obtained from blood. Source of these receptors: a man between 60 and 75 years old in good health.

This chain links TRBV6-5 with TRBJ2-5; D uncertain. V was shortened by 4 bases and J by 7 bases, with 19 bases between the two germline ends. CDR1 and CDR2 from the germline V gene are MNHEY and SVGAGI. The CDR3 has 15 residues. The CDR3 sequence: CASSSPLTSSGTQYF. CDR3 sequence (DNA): TGTGCCAGCAGTTCCCCTCTGACCTCGTCGGGGACCCAGTACTTC.

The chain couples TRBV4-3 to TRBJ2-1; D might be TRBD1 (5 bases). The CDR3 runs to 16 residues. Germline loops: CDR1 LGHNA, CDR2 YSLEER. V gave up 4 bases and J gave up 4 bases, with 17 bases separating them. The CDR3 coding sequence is TGCGCCAGCAGCCCCAGAGCGCAGGGTGGATACAATGAGCAGTTCTTC. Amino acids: CASSPRAQGGYNEQFF.

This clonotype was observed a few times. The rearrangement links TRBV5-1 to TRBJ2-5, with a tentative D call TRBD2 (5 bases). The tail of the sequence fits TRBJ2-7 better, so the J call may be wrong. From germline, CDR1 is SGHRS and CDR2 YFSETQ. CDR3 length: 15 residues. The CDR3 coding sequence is TGCGCCAGCAGCTTCAGAGGGTTCGAGAGCAACGAGCAGTACTTC. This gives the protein CASSFRGFESNEQYF.

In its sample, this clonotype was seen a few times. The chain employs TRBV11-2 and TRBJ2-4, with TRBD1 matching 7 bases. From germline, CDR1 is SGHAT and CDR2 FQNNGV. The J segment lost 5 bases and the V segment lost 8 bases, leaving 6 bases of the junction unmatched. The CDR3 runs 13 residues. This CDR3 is CASAGDSQNIQYF. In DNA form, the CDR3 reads TGTGCCAGCGCCGGGGACAGCCAAAACATTCAGTACTTC.

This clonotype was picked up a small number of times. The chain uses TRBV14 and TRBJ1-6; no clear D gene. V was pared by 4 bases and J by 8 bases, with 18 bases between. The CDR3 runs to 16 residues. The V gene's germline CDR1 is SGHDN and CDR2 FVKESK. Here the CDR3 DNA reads TGTGCCAGCAGCCCTTACCCCGCTAGCTGGGATTCACCCCTCCACTTT. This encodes CASSPYPASWDSPLHF.

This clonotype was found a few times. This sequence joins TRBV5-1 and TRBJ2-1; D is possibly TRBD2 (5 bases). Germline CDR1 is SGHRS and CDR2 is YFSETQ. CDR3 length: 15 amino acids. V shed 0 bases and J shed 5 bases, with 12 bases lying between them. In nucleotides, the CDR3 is TGCGCCAGCAGCTTGGGAGGAGGATCGGACAATGAGCAGTTCTTC. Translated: CASSLGGGSDNEQFF.

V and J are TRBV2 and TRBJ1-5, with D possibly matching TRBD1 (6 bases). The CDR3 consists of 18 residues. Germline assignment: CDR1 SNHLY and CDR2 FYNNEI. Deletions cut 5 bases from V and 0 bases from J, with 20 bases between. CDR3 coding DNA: TGTGCCAGCAGTCCCTCGACAGGAGCCGTTTATAGCAATCAGCCCCAGCATTTT. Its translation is CASSPSTGAVYSNQPQHF.

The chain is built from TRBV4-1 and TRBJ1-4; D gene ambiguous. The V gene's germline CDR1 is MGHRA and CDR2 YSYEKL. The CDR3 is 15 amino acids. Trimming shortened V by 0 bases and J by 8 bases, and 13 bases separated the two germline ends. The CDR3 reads CASSQDTRGNEKLFF. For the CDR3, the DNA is TGCGCCAGCAGCCAAGATACTCGGGGTAACGAAAAACTGTTTTTT.

CDR3 region: CASSHRDWFSTGELFF. CDR3 sequence (DNA): TGTGCCAGCAGCCACCGGGACTGGTTTAGCACCGGGGAGCTGTTTTTT. The V gene is TRBV11-2, the J gene TRBJ2-2; perhaps TRBD2 as D (6 bases). The CDR3 sequence is 16 residues long. Germline CDR1 SGHAT, CDR2 FQNNGV. Trimming left V 5 bases short and J 4 bases short, with 17 bases between. The full variable domain, completed using reference TRBV11-2 and TRBJ2-2, is EAGVAQSPRYKIIEKRQSVAFWCNPISGHATLYWYQQILGQGPKLLIQFQNNGVVDDSQLPKDRFSAERLKGVDSTLKIQPAKLEDSAVYLCASSHRDWFSTGELFFGEGSRLTVL.

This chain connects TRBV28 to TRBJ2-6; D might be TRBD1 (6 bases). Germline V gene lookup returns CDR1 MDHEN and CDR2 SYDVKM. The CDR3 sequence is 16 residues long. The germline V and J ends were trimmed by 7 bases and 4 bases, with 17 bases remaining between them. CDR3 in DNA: TGTGCCAGCATCCCCTCTCGAGGACAGGGGGCCAACGTCCTGACTTTC. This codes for CASIPSRGQGANVLTF.

This CDR3 is CASSLGAGTGHEQYF. In nucleotides, the CDR3 is TGTGCCAGCAGTTTAGGGGCAGGCACTGGCCACGAGCAGTACTTC. The chain has TRBV12-3 or TRBV12-4 and TRBJ2-7, with no clear D. Between the trimmed V and J ends, which lost 1 base and 5 bases, there was a span of 15 bases. The CDR3 loop spans 15 amino acids.